This T cell receptor (beta chain) was recovered during a study of CD8+ T cells in alopecia areata. Study context: For the treated group, dosing was oral tofacitinib at 5 to 10 mg twice daily.

Extracted from the samples, RNA was reverse transcribed into cDNA to serve as the sequencing template. Profiling relied on immunoSEQ multiplex PCR, and the TCRdb table lists in-frame clones only, not all of them. The sample records a few hundred thousand clones, more than 30% being singletons. This clone was found a few times. No antigen is known for it. The sample's treatment: oral pan-JAK inhibitor, 5-10 mg twice daily. Study-level points and caveats: Among the top 100, expanded CD8+ clones, as well as scalp clonality, were significantly decreased by tofacitinib. Normal scalp showed lower clonality than lesional scalp, especially alopecia totalis/universalis. Mice gave a clearer picture of TCR sharing than patients did, possibly for HLA-related reasons.

This clonotype was sampled from a human donor with alopecia areata. The sequenced sample was CD4+ T cells sorted from blood, obtained between weeks 30 and 35, from a patient treated with tofacitinib.

The CDR3 is CASSFKDSSYEQYF. In nucleotides, the CDR3 is TGTGCCAGCAGCTTCAAAGACAGCTCCTACGAGCAGTACTTC. The chain links TRBV5-6 to TRBJ2-7; TRBD1 is a possible D gene (5 bases). This CDR3 has 14 residues. The germline V gene has CDR1 SGHDT and CDR2 YYEEEE. V lost 2 bases and J 0 bases, leaving 9 bases between the germline ends.